Here is one TCR beta chain with its context. Antigen: not known. The time point denotes: pretreatment peripheral blood. Locally advanced or metastatic urothelial carcinoma affected the patients. This CDR3 region has 16 residues. Trimming removed 2 bases at V and 7 bases at J, with 20 bases between. Germline V lookup: CDR1 LNHDA, CDR2 SQIVND (reference sequence). The data were taken from a study of PD-L1 blockade in urothelial cancer. About the research overall: Administration of atezolizumab to patients began in about 2014, at 1,200 mg intravenously every 3 weeks. Researchers found blood samples held a median of 141,255 T cells. Broader study findings: Below-median TCR clonality that was measured in pretreatment blood predicted better survival.

Assay: immunoSEQ multiplex PCR; the TCRdb copy retains only in-frame clones and omits some. The top ten clones hold 3.2% of a sample with tens of thousands of clones, around 81% of them seen once. The rearrangement links TRBV19 to TRBJ1-2; D unclear. The TCR sequence derives from a man aged 65-85 years with urothelial cancer. Specimen: PBMCs, collected around atezolizumab (anti-PD-L1) treatment. CDR3 coding DNA: TGTGCCAGTAGTATACAACCGGGAGCTAGGATAAGTGGCTACACCTTC. Protein product: CASSIQPGARISGYTF.